This TCR beta chain was retrieved from a study of breast tumors, draining lymph nodes, adjacent tissues. The lymph nodes were axillary draining lymph nodes from breast cancer patients. TCRdb reprocessed the multiplex PCR reads via MiXCR and lists one record per CDR3 protein. The table records approximately 130,000 distinct CDR3 sequences, about 20% of them present only once. The CDR3 is 15 amino acids. V lost 6 bases, J lost 10 bases, and 12 bases stayed unmatched. Per germline, CDR1 MDHEN and CDR2 SYDVKM. For this clonotype: Its antigen remains unknown.

Study-level points and caveats: Tumor T cell lymph node origin was a supported hypothesis, not proven. Luminal-like breast cancer showed significantly higher tumor–nontumor repertoire similarity than basal-like. Tumors had less TCR diversity than lymph nodes, more than nontumor tissue. Findings are consistent with lymph node origin and intratumoral expansion of most tumor T cells.

The chain uses TRBV28 and TRBJ2-1; 10 positions match TRBD2. What was sequenced was axillary lymph node tissue. The source of this sequence is a female donor with breast cancer. Some clones in this sample may be carry-over from other donors' samples. The CDR3 loop is CASSPLPAGGEEQFF. The CDR3 nucleotides read TGTGCCAGCAGCCCCTTACCAGCGGGAGGGGAGGAGCAGTTCTTC. The full variable domain, rest sourced from reference TRBV28 and TRBJ2-1, is DVKVTQSSRYLVKRTGEKVFLECVQDMDHENMFWYRQDPGLGLRLIYFSYDVKMKEKGDIPEGYSVSREKKERFSLILESASTNQTSMYLCASSPLPAGGEEQFFGPGTRLTVL.